Below, 28 T cell receptor beta chains from the same sample are listed, as sequenced in a study of blood T cell repertoires in COVID-19. Sequenced by immunoSEQ multiplex PCR; TCRdb stores in-frame clones only, minus some. The table lists 80,000 to 95,000 clones, roughly 85% of them singletons, with more than 30% in the top ten. Sequenced material: peripheral blood. Receptor source: an elderly man with acute or convalescent COVID-19.

The chain carries TRBV27 and TRBJ2-2; TRBD2 matches at 7 bases. The CDR3 sequence is 14 residues long. Germline V CDR1 and CDR2: MNHEY, SMNVEV (reference sequence). The junction had 6 bases not matched to a gene; V was cut back by 5 bases and J by 6 bases. This CDR3 reads CASSPVRGAGELFF. As DNA, the CDR3 is TGTGCCAGCAGTCCCGTACGGGGGGCCGGGGAGCTGTTTTTT.

The V and J genes are TRBV5-4 and TRBJ2-3; tentative D call: TRBD1 (5 bases). CDR3 length equals 14 residues. V was shortened by 2 bases and J by 0 bases, with 7 bases between the two germline ends. Germline CDR1 reads SGHNT; CDR2 reads YYREEE (reference sequence). Here the CDR3 DNA reads TGTGCCAGCAGCTTACGACAGAGCACAGATACGCAGTATTTT. As protein: CASSLRQSTDTQYF.

This chain connects TRBV28 to TRBJ1-2, with 9 bases lining up with TRBD1. This CDR3 region has 15 residues. V was clipped by 5 bases and J by 5 bases; unmatched bases: 9. In germline, CDR1 is MDHEN, CDR2 SYDVKM. The CDR3 nucleotides are TGTGCCAGCAGTCCACGACAGGGGGAGGCGTATGGCTACACCTTC. It specifies CASSPRQGEAYGYTF.

The chain joins TRBV4-3 to TRBJ2-2; D gene unclear. V was trimmed by 4 bases and J by 2 bases, leaving 11 bases between them. Germline CDR1 is LGHNA and CDR2 is YSLEER. The CDR3 is 15 residues long. In nucleotides, the CDR3 is TGCGCCAGCAGCCCTGGTTCTACCAACACCGGGGAGCTGTTTTTT. It specifies CASSPGSTNTGELFF.

The rearrangement joins TRBV29-1 to TRBJ1-2; D gene uncertain. This CDR3 is 12 amino acids long. Trimming pared 4 bases from V and 5 bases from J, leaving 11 bases between. Germline lookup yields CDR1 SQVTM and CDR2 ANQGSEA. CDR3 sequence reads: CSVGVSLYGYTF. The CDR3 coding sequence is TGCAGCGTTGGGGTTAGCCTATATGGCTACACCTTC.

The CDR3 DNA reads as TGTGCCAGCCAGGGGCTAGCGGGATACAATGAGCAGTTCTTC. Its translation is CASQGLAGYNEQFF. V gene TRBV3-1 (or the pseudogene TRBV3-2) combines with J gene TRBJ2-1; the match to TRBD2 covers 9 bases. Looked up from germline, CDR1 is LGHDT and CDR2 is YNNKEL (reference sequence). The CDR3 runs to 14 residues. The V segment lost 8 bases and the J segment 4 bases; nucleotides outside the gene matches: 6.

The chain links TRBV3-1 (or the pseudogene TRBV3-2) to TRBJ1-5, with TRBD1 matching 10 bases. V was clipped by 3 bases and J by 7 bases; unmatched bases: 6. Germline loops: CDR1 LGHDT, CDR2 YNNKEL (reference sequence). CDR3 length equals 15 residues. This CDR3 reads CASSQDRGTGQPQHF. In nucleotides, the CDR3 is TGTGCCAGCAGCCAGGACAGGGGGACGGGGCAGCCCCAGCATTTT.

This chain joins TRBV30 and TRBJ2-7; a weak D match, TRBD2 (6 bases). V was trimmed by 0 bases and J by 2 bases, leaving 17 bases between them. CDR3 length: 16 amino acids. The germline CDR1 and CDR2 sequences are GTSNPN and SVGIG (reference sequence). CDR3 sequence (DNA): TGTGCCTGGAGTGTGCGGAGGAGGGAAATCACCTACGAGCAGTACTTC. This translates into CAWSVRRREITYEQYF.

The chain links TRBV5-1 to TRBJ1-4; TRBD1 matches 9 bases. The CDR3 has 15 residues. The junction had 1 base not matched to a gene; V was cut back by 0 bases and J by 4 bases. The germline gives CDR1 SGHRS, CDR2 YFSETQ. DNA for the CDR3: TGCGCCAGCAGCTTGGGGGACAGGGATAATGAAAAACTGTTTTTT. It codes for CASSLGDRDNEKLFF. Looking up the rest from reference TRBV5-1 and TRBJ1-4 gives the full variable domain: KAGVTQTPRYLIKTRGQQVTLSCSPISGHRSVSWYQQTPGQGLQFLFEYFSETQRNKGNFPGRFSGRQFSNSRSEMNVSTLELGDSALYLCASSLGDRDNEKLFFGSGTQLSVL.

In DNA form, the CDR3 reads TGTGCCAGCAGCCCGCGACAGGGTCTCGAGCAGTACTTC. As protein: CASSPRQGLEQYF. This rearrangement joins TRBV7-2 to TRBJ2-7, with 7 bases matching TRBD1. Germline V gene sequence: CDR1 SGHTA, CDR2 FQGNSA. The CDR3 extends over 13 amino acids. Germline trimming cut 5 bases from V and 6 bases from J; bases unmatched to any gene: 7. Looking up the rest from reference TRBV7-2 and TRBJ2-7 gives the full variable domain: GAGVSQSPSNKVTEKGKDVELRCDPISGHTALYWYRQSLGQGLEFLIYFQGNSAPDKSGLPSDRFSAERTGGSVSTLTIQRTQQEDSAVYLCASSPRQGLEQYFGPGTRLTVT.

The chain links TRBV5-1 to TRBJ1-5; 8 nucleotides agree with TRBD1. The CDR3 loop spans 14 amino acids. The V segment lost 5 bases and the J segment 6 bases; nucleotides outside the gene matches: 7. From germline, CDR1 is SGHRS and CDR2 YFSETQ. CDR3 sequence reads: CASSSGGTGQPQHF. In nucleotides, the CDR3 is TGCGCCAGCAGTTCAGGGGGCACGGGTCAGCCCCAGCATTTT.

The table lists this clone with a few counts. V usage is TRBV5-1 and J usage is TRBJ2-5; 7 bases fit TRBD2. The trim removed 4 bases at V and 2 bases at J, leaving 5 bases unmatched. Germline CDR1 reads SGHRS; CDR2 reads YFSETQ. This CDR3 has 14 amino acids. CDR3 DNA sequence: TGCGCCAGCAGCCCAGGACTAGATCAAGAGACCCAGTACTTC. Amino acids: CASSPGLDQETQYF.

The chain couples TRBV4-3 to TRBJ1-1; 7 positions match TRBD1. V lost 0 bases to trimming and J lost 0 bases; unmatched junction nucleotides: 4. CDR1 and CDR2 (germline): LGHNA, YSLEER. The CDR3 consists of 16 residues. The CDR3 DNA sequence: TGCGCCAGCAGCCAAGAACCGACAGGGATGAACACTGAAGCTTTCTTT. It codes for CASSQEPTGMNTEAFF.

The chain joins TRBV24-1 to TRBJ2-5, with D tentatively TRBD2 (5 bases). The CDR3 spans 12 residues. Germline V gives CDR1 KGHDR, CDR2 SFDVKD. V lost 3 bases and J lost 5, with 6 bases in between. The CDR3 coding sequence is TGTGCCACCAGTGATAGCGGCGAGACCCAGTACTTC. Amino acid sequence: CATSDSGETQYF.

The chain joins TRBV19 to TRBJ1-1, with D perhaps TRBD1 (6 bases). V was trimmed by 4 bases and J by 4 bases, leaving 16 bases between them. The CDR3 loop spans 15 amino acids. The V gene's germline CDR1 is LNHDA and CDR2 SQIVND (reference sequence). CDR3 sequence: CASSTISGVGTEAFF. Here the CDR3 DNA reads TGTGCCAGTAGTACCATTTCAGGGGTTGGCACTGAAGCTTTCTTT.

V usage is TRBV2 and J usage is TRBJ2-1; a possible D gene is TRBD2 (6 bases). Germline assignment: CDR1 SNHLY and CDR2 FYNNEI. This CDR3 region has 16 residues. Deletions cut 2 bases from V and 0 bases from J, with 11 bases between. CDR3: CASSESWRDSYNEQFF. DNA of the CDR3: TGTGCCAGCAGTGAATCTTGGCGGGACTCCTACAATGAGCAGTTCTTC. The complete variable domain, with remaining parts taken from reference TRBV2 and TRBJ2-1, reads EPEVTQTPSHQVTQMGQEVILRCVPISNHLYFYWYRQILGQKVEFLVSFYNNEISEKSEIFDDQFSVERPDGSNFTLKIRSTKLEDSAMYFCASSESWRDSYNEQFFGPGTRLTVL.

The J gene is TRBJ2-5, the V gene TRBV19; weak D call: TRBD1 (6 bases). The CDR3 runs to 14 residues. In germline, CDR1 is LNHDA, CDR2 SQIVND (reference sequence). Trimming took off 5 bases at V and 4 bases at J, with 14 bases between the two ends. This CDR3 reads CASSSHRVPETQYF. The CDR3 DNA follows: TGTGCCAGTAGTTCACACAGGGTACCAGAGACCCAGTACTTC. Complete variable domain (other parts from reference TRBV19 and TRBJ2-5): DGGITQSPKYLFRKEGQNVTLSCEQNLNHDAMYWYRQDPGQGLRLIYYSQIVNDFQKGDIAEGYSVSREKKESFPLTVTSAQKNPTAFYLCASSSHRVPETQYFGPGTRLLVL.

The V gene is TRBV30, the J gene TRBJ2-7, with 7 bases aligning to TRBD2. This CDR3 spans 11 amino acids. Looked up from germline, CDR1 is GTSNPN and CDR2 is SVGIG (reference sequence). Trimming at V came to 4 bases and at J to 4 bases, leaving 1 base not matched to a gene. The CDR3 nucleotides read TGTGCCTGGAAGCGGGAATACGAGCAGTACTTC. Its protein product is CAWKREYEQYF.

J is TRBJ1-5 and V is TRBV18; possibly TRBD1 for D (6 bases). Germline CDR1 KGHSH, CDR2 LQKENI. The CDR3 has 15 residues. Deletions cut 6 bases from V and 6 bases from J, with 18 bases between. Here the CDR3 reads CASSRSGGGGQPQHF. The CDR3 region has the DNA TGTGCCAGCTCTCGGTCTGGGGGGGGCGGTCAGCCCCAGCATTTT. The full variable domain, with the rest looked up from reference TRBV18 and TRBJ1-5, is NAGVMQNPRHLVRRRGQEARLRCSPMKGHSHVYWYRQLPEEGLKFMVYLQKENIIDESGMPKERFSAEFPKEGPSILRIQQVVRGDSAAYFCASSRSGGGGQPQHFGDGTRLSIL.

This chain links TRBV5-3 with TRBJ1-1, with 9 bases fitting TRBD1. TRBV5-3 carries the ORF label, with uncertain function. V lost 4 bases and J lost 1; bases outside the gene matches: 11. CDR3 length: 17 residues. CDR3 region: CARSLGQGTDSNTEAFF. CDR3 bases: TGTGCCAGAAGCCTCGGACAGGGGACCGATTCGAACACTGAAGCTTTCTTT.

V and J are TRBV6-5 and TRBJ2-2; 10 bases map to TRBD2. The CDR3 covers 16 residues. V lost 2 bases to trimming and J lost 5 bases; unmatched junction nucleotides: 5. The germline gives CDR1 MNHEY, CDR2 SVGAGI. CDR3 in amino acids: CASSYPLAGGTGELFF. The CDR3 nucleotides read TGTGCCAGCAGTTACCCCTTAGCGGGAGGAACCGGGGAGCTGTTTTTT.

The J gene is TRBJ1-6, the V gene TRBV27, with 11 bases aligning to TRBD1. In germline, CDR1 is MNHEY, CDR2 SMNVEV (reference sequence). V gave up 3 bases and J gave up 4 bases; unmatched junction bases: 14. The CDR3 is 20 amino acids. CDR3 residues: CASSFKPGTGGQAYNSPLHF. CDR3 nucleotides: TGTGCCAGCAGTTTCAAGCCCGGGACAGGGGGACAGGCGTATAATTCACCCCTCCACTTT.

V is TRBV6-5 and J is TRBJ2-6; possible D gene TRBD1, 6 bases. Looked up from germline, CDR1 is MNHEY and CDR2 is SVGAGI. The CDR3 covers 14 residues. V was cut by 6 bases and J by 4 bases, with 10 bases left in between. In DNA form, the CDR3 reads TGTGCCAGCAGCTCCCAGGGGGGGGCCAACGTCCTGACTTTC. Translating gives CASSSQGGANVLTF.

The rearrangement joins TRBV7-3 to TRBJ1-1; D perhaps matches TRBD1 (5 bases). The length of the CDR3 is 15 residues. Germline values: CDR1 SGHTA, CDR2 FQGTGA. V lost 2 bases, J lost 0 bases, and 10 bases lay in between. The DNA for the CDR3 is TGTGCCAGCAGCTTAGGCCTACAGGTGAACACTGAAGCTTTCTTT. Its protein product is CASSLGLQVNTEAFF.

In its sample, this clone was seen once. This chain uses TRBV29-1 with TRBJ2-1; 9 nucleotides line up with TRBD2. V was clipped by 2 bases and J by 6 bases; unmatched bases: 11. In germline, CDR1 is SQVTM, CDR2 ANQGSEA. The CDR3 is made up of 16 amino acids. The CDR3 is CSVESAGGPYGNEQFF. The CDR3 nucleotides are TGCAGCGTTGAATCGGCGGGAGGGCCCTATGGCAATGAGCAGTTCTTC.

The J gene is TRBJ2-1, the V gene TRBV30; D may be TRBD2 (6 bases). V dropped 5 bases and J dropped 0 bases, with 14 bases sitting between them. The CDR3 contains 15 residues. Germline V lookup: CDR1 GTSNPN, CDR2 SVGIG (reference sequence). The CDR3: CAWWGTLRSYNEQFF. The DNA of the CDR3 is TGTGCCTGGTGGGGGACTTTGCGCTCCTACAATGAGCAGTTCTTC.

The V and J genes are TRBV18 and TRBJ1-3; D possibly corresponds to TRBD1 (6 bases). This CDR3 is 15 amino acids long. V was trimmed by 3 bases and J by 3 bases, leaving 12 bases between them. Germline V lookup: CDR1 KGHSH, CDR2 LQKENI. Written as DNA, the CDR3 is TGTGCCAGCTCACCGACCGGGGGGCTTGGAAACACCATATATTTT. Its translation: CASSPTGGLGNTIYF.

The gene calls are TRBV4-2 and TRBJ2-3, with D possibly being TRBD2 (6 bases). The V and J ends lost 1 base and 1 base respectively, with 12 bases between them. Germline loops: CDR1 LGHNA, CDR2 YNFKEQ. The CDR3 sequence is 16 residues long. The CDR3 DNA follows: TGTGCCAGCAGCCAAGTGACTAGTAAGGGCACAGATACGCAGTATTTT. Protein: CASSQVTSKGTDTQYF.